The 28 T cell receptor beta chains presented below share a single source sample, sequenced in a study of blood T cell repertoires in COVID-19. The repertoire was sequenced with immunoSEQ multiplex PCR; TCRdb's copy has only in-frame clones and lacks some. The sample holds approximately 19,000 clones, around 80% seen once. The sequencing input was peripheral blood. The source is a man aged 55 to 70 with acute or convalescent COVID-19.

This chain links TRBV9 with TRBJ1-4; maybe TRBD1 (5 bases). The CDR3 sequence is 13 residues long. Germline values: CDR1 SGDLS, CDR2 YYNGEE. Trimming took 8 bases from V and 0 from J, leaving 8 bases between them. CDR3 DNA sequence: TGTGCCAGTCAGGGATCAACTAATGAAAAACTGTTTTTT. It codes for CASQGSTNEKLFF. Full variable domain (remainder filled in from reference TRBV9 and TRBJ1-4): DSGVTQTPKHLITATGQRVTLRCSPRSGDLSVYWYQQSLDQGLQFLIQYYNGEERAKGNILERFSAQQFPDLHSELNLSSLELGDSALYFCASQGSTNEKLFFGSGTQLSVL.

The chain combines TRBV5-1 with TRBJ2-2, with D possibly matching TRBD1 (5 bases). The CDR3 runs 16 residues. CDR1 and CDR2 from the germline V gene are SGHRS and YFSETQ. The V end lost 6 bases, the J end lost 2 bases, and 17 bases lay between the germline ends. CDR3 sequence (DNA): TGCGCCAGCACAGAATGGGCAGGGCTAAACACCGGGGAGCTGTTTTTT. Its protein is CASTEWAGLNTGELFF.

This clone was recorded a few times. This sequence joins TRBV18 and TRBJ2-3; 10 bases agree with TRBD1. This CDR3 is 15 amino acids long. The ends lost 3 bases at V and 6 bases at J; junction bases unmatched: 6. Germline V gives CDR1 KGHSH, CDR2 LQKENI. CDR3 nucleotides: TGTGCCAGCTCACCGACAGGGGGCTCTGGGGATACGCAGTATTTT. Protein sequence: CASSPTGGSGDTQYF.

The V and J genes are TRBV5-4 and TRBJ1-2; D is perhaps TRBD1 (6 bases). V shed 6 bases and J shed 3 bases, with 18 bases lying between them. This CDR3 contains 15 residues. Looked up from germline, CDR1 is SGHNT and CDR2 is YYREEE (reference sequence). CDR3 sequence: CASTTLAGADYGYTF. DNA of the CDR3: TGTGCCAGCACTACACTCGCAGGGGCAGACTATGGCTACACCTTC.

This chain uses TRBV5-1 with TRBJ1-6, with 8 bases fitting TRBD1. Unmatched junction bases numbered 1, after V lost 1 base and J lost 7 bases. The CDR3 contains 14 residues. CDR1 and CDR2 (germline): SGHRS, YFSETQ. DNA for the CDR3: TGCGCCAGCAGCTTGCAGGGGGCCAATTCACCCCTCCACTTT. Protein sequence: CASSLQGANSPLHF.

This clone turned up a few times. The chain joins TRBV4-2 to TRBJ2-1, with a tentative D call TRBD1 (5 bases). The CDR3 has 13 residues. The ends were cut back, 0 bases at V and 9 bases at J, with 9 bases in the middle. Germline values: CDR1 LGHNA, CDR2 YNFKEQ. The CDR3 DNA sequence: TGTGCCAGCAGCCAAGAAGGGGCACGTGAGCAGTTCTTC. Protein sequence: CASSQEGAREQFF.

The chain is built from TRBV29-1 and TRBJ2-3; 11 nucleotides align to TRBD2. The J segment lost 5 bases and the V segment lost 0 bases, leaving 1 base of the junction unmatched. This CDR3 contains 14 residues. Germline V gives CDR1 SQVTM, CDR2 ANQGSEA. CDR3 sequence reads: CSVEEGTSGDTQYF. The CDR3, as DNA: TGCAGCGTTGAAGAGGGGACTAGCGGAGATACGCAGTATTTT.

This chain links TRBV30 with TRBJ2-3, with a weak D call TRBD1 (5 bases). The germline V and J ends were trimmed by 5 bases and 3 bases, with 15 bases remaining between them. The CDR3 is 14 amino acids. Germline CDR1 reads GTSNPN; CDR2 reads SVGIG (reference sequence). CDR3 bases: TGTGCCTGGGCTAGGGGCACTCTGACAGATACGCAGTATTTT. This encodes CAWARGTLTDTQYF.

The V call is TRBV28, the J call TRBJ1-2; unclear D gene. V was shortened by 3 bases and J by 0 bases, with 5 bases between the two germline ends. The CDR3 has 13 amino acids. The germline V gene encodes CDR1 MDHEN and CDR2 SYDVKM. CDR3 loop: CASSFTANYGYTF. CDR3 bases: TGTGCCAGCAGTTTCACAGCTAACTATGGCTACACCTTC.

This chain connects TRBV2 to TRBJ2-1, with D hard to call. This CDR3 comprises 14 residues. The germline CDR1 and CDR2 sequences are SNHLY and FYNNEI. V lost 7 bases, J lost 0 bases, and 10 bases lay in between. For the CDR3, the DNA is TGTGCCAGCAATGCAGGTAGCTCCTACAATGAGCAGTTCTTC. This codes for CASNAGSSYNEQFF.

The sample holds a few counts of this clone. The rearrangement links TRBV2 to TRBJ2-2; a weak D match, TRBD1 (5 bases). Trimming left V 10 bases short and J 5 bases short, with 11 bases between. CDR3 length: 12 amino acids. Germline CDR1 SNHLY, CDR2 FYNNEI. The CDR3: CAKLQATGELFF. Here the CDR3 DNA reads TGTGCCAAATTACAGGCAACCGGGGAGCTGTTTTTT.

On this clone: At one of its ends the junction is not consistent with the germline gene, which may arise from a read error. The CDR3 sequence: CASSLETWDTEAFF. CDR3 DNA: TGCGCCAGCAGTTTGGAGACATGGGACACTGAAGCTTTCTTT. The rearrangement links TRBV5-1 to TRBJ1-1; D is unclear. The CDR3 has 14 amino acids. CDR1 and CDR2 (germline): SGHRS, YFSETQ.

The rearrangement links TRBV19 to TRBJ1-2; TRBD1 matches 7 bases. Germline trimming cut 1 base from V and 8 bases from J; bases unmatched to any gene: 4. This CDR3 has 13 residues. The germline CDR1 and CDR2 sequences are LNHDA and SQIVND (reference sequence). The CDR3 DNA follows: TGTGCCAGTAGTATAGGGGGACAGAAAGGCTACACCTTC. It is translated as CASSIGGQKGYTF.

Of note for this clone: The junction does not match germline at one end; this may be a read error. The J gene is TRBJ2-2, the V gene TRBV5-1; 9 bases align to TRBD2. Germline values: CDR1 SGHRS, CDR2 YFSETQ. This CDR3 contains 15 residues. CDR3 coding DNA: TGCGCCCGCAGCGGCGGGGGGGTGAACACCGGGGAGCTGTTTTTT. Protein sequence: CARSGGGVNTGELFF.

The chain has TRBV6-5 and TRBJ1-2; TRBD1 aligns across 7 bases. Per germline, CDR1 MNHEY and CDR2 SVGAGI. V shed 6 bases and J 7 bases; nucleotides not matched to a gene: 11. The CDR3 is 14 amino acids. This CDR3 is CASRTGYRTIGYTF. The DNA for the CDR3 is TGTGCCAGCAGGACAGGGTACAGGACTATTGGCTACACCTTC.

The V call is TRBV24-1, the J call TRBJ1-1; tentative D call: TRBD1 (6 bases). CDR1 KGHDR and CDR2 SFDVKD come from the germline V gene. The CDR3 has 15 amino acids. V shed 3 bases and J shed 7 bases, with 17 bases lying between them. The CDR3 region is CATSDPARGEDEAFF. CDR3 DNA sequence: TGTGCCACCAGTGATCCCGCCAGGGGAGAGGATGAAGCTTTCTTT.

V and J are TRBV5-1 and TRBJ2-2; TRBD1 matches at 7 bases. With V trimmed by 4 bases and J by 1 base, 4 bases remained unmatched. In germline, CDR1 is SGHRS, CDR2 YFSETQ. The CDR3 spans 15 residues. CDR3 bases: TGCGCCAGCAGCAAGGACAGGATGAACACCGGGGAGCTGTTTTTT. Translated, it gives CASSKDRMNTGELFF.

V is TRBV29-1 and J is TRBJ1-4; 7 nucleotides align to TRBD1. Per germline, CDR1 SQVTM and CDR2 ANQGSEA. The V and J ends lost 5 bases and 7 bases, in that order; junction bases with no gene match: 7. This CDR3 has 13 amino acids. DNA for the CDR3: TGCAGCGTTCATCGGACAGGCGGTGAAAAACTGTTTTTT. This translates into CSVHRTGGEKLFF.

The rearrangement joins TRBV19 to TRBJ1-4, with 7 bases fitting TRBD1. CDR3 length: 13 amino acids. Germline CDR1 is LNHDA and CDR2 is SQIVND (reference sequence). V lost 10 bases and J lost 7; bases outside the gene matches: 9. The CDR3, as DNA: TGTGCCACCTCTTGGCAGGGGGTTGAAAAACTGTTTTTT. Protein: CATSWQGVEKLFF.

The rearrangement links TRBV7-8 to TRBJ1-6, with unresolved D. Trimming left V 1 base short and J 7 bases short, with 5 bases between. CDR3 length equals 13 residues. Germline assignment: CDR1 SGHVS and CDR2 FQNEAQ. CDR3 sequence (DNA): TGTGCCAGCAGCTTAGGAGGGAATTCACCCCTCCACTTT. Amino acids: CASSLGGNSPLHF.

The J gene is TRBJ1-2, the V gene TRBV19; tentative D call: TRBD1 (6 bases). The V end was cut by 7 bases, the J end by 7 bases, with 13 bases between. Germline CDR1 LNHDA, CDR2 SQIVND (reference sequence). This CDR3 comprises 12 residues. The DNA of the CDR3 is TGTGCCAGTACCGCGGGGGCGCCTGGCTACACCTTC. This sequence encodes CASTAGAPGYTF. The full variable domain, in which reference TRBV19 and TRBJ1-2 provide the parts outside the CDR3, is DGGITQSPKYLFRKEGQNVTLSCEQNLNHDAMYWYRQDPGQGLRLIYYSQIVNDFQKGDIAEGYSVSREKKESFPLTVTSAQKNPTAFYLCASTAGAPGYTFGSGTRLTVV.

V gene TRBV2 combines with J gene TRBJ1-5; D may be TRBD1 (6 bases). The germline V and J ends were trimmed by 4 bases and 3 bases, with 28 bases remaining between them. This CDR3 contains 20 residues. CDR1 and CDR2 (germline): SNHLY, FYNNEI. The CDR3 sequence is CASSAKRGGPRAVFNQPQHF. CDR3 coding DNA: TGTGCCAGCAGTGCAAAGCGGGGGGGGCCGCGTGCGGTCTTCAATCAGCCCCAGCATTTT. The complete variable domain, with remaining parts taken from reference TRBV2 and TRBJ1-5, reads EPEVTQTPSHQVTQMGQEVILRCVPISNHLYFYWYRQILGQKVEFLVSFYNNEISEKSEIFDDQFSVERPDGSNFTLKIRSTKLEDSAMYFCASSAKRGGPRAVFNQPQHFGDGTRLSIL.

The J gene is TRBJ2-7, the V gene TRBV6-6; no clear D gene. V was clipped by 6 bases and J by 3 bases, with 12 bases between them. The length of the CDR3 is 13 residues. CDR1 MNHNY and CDR2 SVGAGI come from the germline V gene (reference sequence). The CDR3 protein is CASRAALVYEQYF. In DNA, the CDR3 is TGTGCCAGCAGGGCCGCCCTGGTCTACGAGCAGTACTTC.

The rearrangement links TRBV6-5 to TRBJ1-5; 8 bases are shared with TRBD1. The CDR3 has 12 amino acids. After removal of 8 bases from V and 7 bases from J, the junction contained 4 bases not matched to a gene. Germline CDR1 and CDR2: MNHEY and SVGAGI. CDR3 protein: CASHTGGQPQHF. The CDR3 coding sequence is TGTGCCAGCCACACAGGGGGACAGCCCCAGCATTTT.

The rearrangement joins TRBV24-1 to TRBJ2-1; TRBD2 agrees at 9 bases. The CDR3 runs 13 residues. CDR1 and CDR2 (germline): KGHDR, SFDVKD. Unmatched junction bases numbered 3, after V lost 5 bases and J lost 8 bases. CDR3 coding DNA: TGTGCCACCAGTGGACTAGCGGACGATGAGCAGTTCTTC. Protein: CATSGLADDEQFF.

The V and J genes are TRBV19 and TRBJ2-7; a weak D match, TRBD2 (7 bases). CDR3 size: 14 residues. Germline V gene data show CDR1 as LNHDA and CDR2 as SQIVND (reference sequence). Trimming removed 4 bases from V and 6 bases from J, with 16 bases in between. The CDR3 is CASSNPSGGREQYF. The CDR3 DNA is TGTGCCAGTAGTAATCCCTCCGGGGGGCGCGAGCAGTACTTC.

The rearrangement joins TRBV5-5 to TRBJ1-6; D remains ambiguous. The CDR3 length is 13 residues. Germline V lookup: CDR1 SGHKS, CDR2 YYEKEE (reference sequence). Trimming pared 0 bases from V and 14 bases from J, leaving 12 bases between. The CDR3 region is CASSLGFDGALHF. As DNA, the CDR3 is TGTGCCAGCAGCTTGGGCTTTGACGGGGCCCTCCACTTT.

This chain connects TRBV24-1 to TRBJ1-5, with D hard to call. Germline assignment: CDR1 KGHDR and CDR2 SFDVKD. V was pared by 3 bases and J by 6 bases, with 11 bases between. The CDR3 length is 14 residues. CDR3 amino acids: CATSDEKVGQPQHF. DNA of the CDR3: TGTGCCACCAGTGATGAAAAAGTCGGTCAGCCCCAGCATTTT.